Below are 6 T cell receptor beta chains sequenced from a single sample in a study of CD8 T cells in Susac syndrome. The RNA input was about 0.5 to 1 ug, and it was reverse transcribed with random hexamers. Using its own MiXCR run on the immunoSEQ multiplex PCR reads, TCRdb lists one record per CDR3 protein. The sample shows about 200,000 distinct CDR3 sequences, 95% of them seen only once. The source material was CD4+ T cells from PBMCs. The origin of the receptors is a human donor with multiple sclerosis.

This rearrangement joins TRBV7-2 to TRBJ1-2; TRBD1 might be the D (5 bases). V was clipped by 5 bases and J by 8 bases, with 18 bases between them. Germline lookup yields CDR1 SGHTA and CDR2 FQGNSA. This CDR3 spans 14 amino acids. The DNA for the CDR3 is TGTGCCAGCAGCCAACAGGTATTGCTGGAGGGCTACACCTTC. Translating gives CASSQQVLLEGYTF.

The CDR3 DNA reads as TGTGCCAGCAGCCCTAACCAGGAAAAACTGTTTTTT. This gives the protein CASSPNQEKLFF. The gene calls are TRBV7-9 and TRBJ1-4; D is undetermined. The CDR3 is made up of 12 amino acids. In germline, CDR1 is SEHNR, CDR2 FQNEAQ (reference sequence). Trimming took off 5 bases at V and 8 bases at J, with 9 bases between the two ends.

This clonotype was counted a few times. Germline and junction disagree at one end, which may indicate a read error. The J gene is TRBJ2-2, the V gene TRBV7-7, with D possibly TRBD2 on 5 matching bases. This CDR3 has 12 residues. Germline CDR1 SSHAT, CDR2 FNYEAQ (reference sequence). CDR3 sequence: CASSHGAGELFF. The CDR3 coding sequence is TGTGCTAGCAGCCACGGGGCCGGGGAGCTGTTTTTT. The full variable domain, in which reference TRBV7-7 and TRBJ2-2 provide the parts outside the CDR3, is GAGVSQSPRYKVTKRGQDVTLRCDPISSHATLYWYQQALGQGPEFLTYFNYEAQPDKSGLPSDRFSAERPEGSISTLTIQRTEQRDSAMYRCASSHGAGELFFGEGSRLTVL.

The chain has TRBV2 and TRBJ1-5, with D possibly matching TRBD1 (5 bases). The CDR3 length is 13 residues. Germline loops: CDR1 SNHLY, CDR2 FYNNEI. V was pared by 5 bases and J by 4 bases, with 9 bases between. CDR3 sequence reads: CASSYRMNQPQHF. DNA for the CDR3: TGTGCCAGCAGTTACAGGATGAATCAGCCCCAGCATTTT.

CDR3 sequence (DNA): TGCAGTGCTCAGACCGTTATGATGAGGGGTACGCAGTATTTT. Encoded protein: CSAQTVMMRGTQYF. The chain has TRBV20-1 and TRBJ2-3; D may be TRBD1 or TRBD2 (5 bases each). The V gene lost 5 bases and the J gene lost 8 bases, with 20 bases spanning the gap. CDR3 size: 14 residues. Germline V gene sequence: CDR1 DFQATT, CDR2 SNEGSKA (reference sequence).

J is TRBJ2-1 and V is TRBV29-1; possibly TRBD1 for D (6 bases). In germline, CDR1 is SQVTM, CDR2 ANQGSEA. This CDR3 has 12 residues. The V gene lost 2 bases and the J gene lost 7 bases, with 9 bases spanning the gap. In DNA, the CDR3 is TGCAGCGTTGAAAGCCAGGGGAATGAGCAGTTCTTC. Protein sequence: CSVESQGNEQFF.